These 28 T cell receptor beta chains came from one sample sequenced in a study of CD4 T cells in relation to SARS-CoV-2 and coronaviruses. The protocol was immunoSEQ multiplex PCR, while the TCRdb copy is restricted to in-frame clones and leaves out a portion. The sample includes 36,000 or so clones, around 80% seen only once; the top ten take roughly 2.8%. These TCRs are of unknown antigen specificity. The sequenced material came from memory CD4+ T cells from PBMCs, cultured in vitro. The receptors here all came from an adult with COVID-19.

The rearrangement uses TRBV19 and TRBJ1-1, with a possible D match to TRBD1 (6 bases). This CDR3 spans 13 amino acids. Germline V gene data show CDR1 as LNHDA and CDR2 as SQIVND (reference sequence). Trimming shortened V by 10 bases and J by 3 bases, and 15 bases separated the two germline ends. CDR3 protein: CATKQGADTEAFF. For the CDR3, the DNA is TGTGCCACTAAACAGGGAGCGGACACTGAAGCTTTCTTT.

The genes are TRBV3-1 (or the pseudogene TRBV3-2) and TRBJ1-1; a possible D gene is TRBD1 (6 bases). The V gene lost 4 bases and the J gene lost 1 base, with 10 bases spanning the gap. Germline CDR1 LGHDT, CDR2 YNNKEL (reference sequence). The CDR3 is 14 residues long. CDR3 bases: TGTGCCAGCAGCCCGCTGGGACAGAACACTGAAGCTTTCTTT. It is translated as CASSPLGQNTEAFF.

The rearrangement joins TRBV5-1 to TRBJ2-5, with 9 positions matching TRBD1. The germline CDR1 and CDR2 sequences are SGHRS and YFSETQ. The CDR3 consists of 14 residues. V was pared by 7 bases and J by 8 bases, with 12 bases of the junction left unmatched. CDR3 amino acids: CASARDREIGTQYF. Written as DNA, the CDR3 is TGCGCCAGCGCCCGGGACAGGGAAATCGGTACCCAGTACTTC.

The gene calls are TRBV6-4 and TRBJ2-3; D call uncertain. Trimming cost V 4 bases and J 0 bases, with 8 bases left between them. The CDR3 totals 14 residues. The germline CDR1 and CDR2 sequences are MRHNA and SNTAGT. CDR3 loop: CASSVSSSTDTQYF. In DNA, the CDR3 is TGTGCCAGCAGTGTCAGTTCGAGCACAGATACGCAGTATTTT.

The CDR3 coding sequence is TGTGCCAGCAAACGGGGTGGCAATCAGCCCCAGCATTTT. It translates to CASKRGGNQPQHF. The gene calls are TRBV28 and TRBJ1-5; D gene uncertain. Germline V gene sequence: CDR1 MDHEN, CDR2 SYDVKM. The CDR3 extends over 13 amino acids. V lost 7 bases and J 2 bases, leaving 9 bases between the germline ends.

This clone was picked up one time. This sequence joins TRBV9 and TRBJ2-3, with 8 bases aligning to TRBD1. V shed 4 bases and J 1 base; nucleotides not matched to a gene: 8. This CDR3 is built from 16 residues. Germline V gene data show CDR1 as SGDLS and CDR2 as YYNGEE. The DNA of the CDR3 is TGTGCCAGCAGCATCATGACAGGGGAGGGCACAGATACGCAGTATTTT. Amino acid sequence: CASSIMTGEGTDTQYF.

The V and J genes are TRBV28 and TRBJ2-1; 7 bases map to TRBD1. The V gene end was trimmed by 10 bases and the J gene end by 2 bases; junction bases not matched to a gene: 8. The CDR3 totals 14 residues. The germline CDR1 and CDR2 sequences are MDHEN and SYDVKM. The CDR3 sequence: CATRDRVTYNEQFF. CDR3 bases: TGTGCCACTAGAGACAGGGTAACCTACAATGAGCAGTTCTTC.

This chain links TRBV5-1 with TRBJ1-3, with D possibly matching TRBD1 (5 bases). The CDR3 spans 17 residues. Trimming removed 4 bases from V and 4 bases from J, with 21 bases in between. Germline CDR1 reads SGHRS; CDR2 reads YFSETQ. The CDR3 sequence is CASSHGPKGRDGNTIYF. The CDR3 bases are TGCGCCAGCAGCCACGGTCCGAAGGGTAGGGACGGAAACACCATATATTTT. Looking up the rest from reference TRBV5-1 and TRBJ1-3 gives the full variable domain: KAGVTQTPRYLIKTRGQQVTLSCSPISGHRSVSWYQQTPGQGLQFLFEYFSETQRNKGNFPGRFSGRQFSNSRSEMNVSTLELGDSALYLCASSHGPKGRDGNTIYFGEGSWLTVV.

The chain joins TRBV6-5 to TRBJ1-3, with unresolved D. The germline V and J ends were trimmed by 9 bases and 4 bases, with 16 bases remaining between them. The CDR3 has 14 residues. Germline assignment: CDR1 MNHEY and CDR2 SVGAGI. The CDR3 coding sequence is TGTGCCAGTGCGCTTGACCATTTCGGAAACACCATATATTTT. As protein: CASALDHFGNTIYF.

The V gene is TRBV6-5, the J gene TRBJ1-3; a possible D gene is TRBD1 (6 bases). V was shortened by 7 bases and J by 2 bases, with 12 bases between the two germline ends. The CDR3 is 14 amino acids. CDR1 MNHEY and CDR2 SVGAGI come from the germline V gene. The CDR3 DNA reads as TGTGCCAGCAAAGTACAGGGCCCTGGAAACACCATATATTTT. Protein product: CASKVQGPGNTIYF.

This rearrangement joins TRBV4-1 to TRBJ2-7; D is tentatively TRBD1 or TRBD2 (5 bases each). Trimming left V 3 bases short and J 7 bases short, with 19 bases between. In germline, CDR1 is MGHRA, CDR2 YSYEKL. The CDR3 consists of 15 residues. The DNA of the CDR3 is TGCGCCAGCAGCCAGAATTGGGGGACCCACTGGGAGCAGTACTTC. This sequence encodes CASSQNWGTHWEQYF.

This clone came up once. The chain carries TRBV9 and TRBJ1-3; possibly TRBD1 for D (6 bases). V was pared by 4 bases and J by 4 bases, with 15 bases between. There are 15 residues in the CDR3. Germline-derived CDR1 and CDR2 are SGDLS and YYNGEE. Here the CDR3 DNA reads TGTGCCAGCAGCATCGAAACAGGGATAGGAAACACCATATATTTT. The encoded protein is CASSIETGIGNTIYF.

The gene calls are TRBV3-1 (or the pseudogene TRBV3-2) and TRBJ2-3; 7 nucleotides agree with TRBD2. Trimming at V came to 1 base and at J to 5 bases, leaving 9 bases not matched to a gene. This CDR3 spans 16 amino acids. Germline V lookup: CDR1 LGHDT, CDR2 YNNKEL (reference sequence). CDR3 sequence reads: CASSQGPAGHGDTQYF. Here the CDR3 DNA reads TGTGCCAGCAGCCAAGGTCCAGCGGGGCACGGAGATACGCAGTATTTT.

The chain combines TRBV24-1 with TRBJ2-6; possibly TRBD1 or TRBD2 for D (5 bases each). The CDR3 consists of 15 residues. Between the trimmed V and J ends, which lost 5 bases and 2 bases, there was a span of 9 bases. CDR1 KGHDR and CDR2 SFDVKD come from the germline V gene. The CDR3 nucleotides are TGTGCCACCAGTGCGATGGGGGCTGGGGCCAACGTCCTGACTTTC. Its protein is CATSAMGAGANVLTF.

V and J are TRBV6-5 and TRBJ2-2, with TRBD1 matching 9 bases. The CDR3 consists of 15 residues. V shed 6 bases, J shed 7 bases, and the junction held 9 bases outside the gene matches. Germline V lookup: CDR1 MNHEY, CDR2 SVGAGI. The CDR3 protein is CASSHHRGQVGELFF. The CDR3 nucleotides read TGTGCCAGCAGCCACCACAGGGGGCAGGTCGGGGAGCTGTTTTTT.

The V gene is TRBV7-8, the J gene TRBJ2-6, with a tentative D call TRBD2 (6 bases). CDR1 SGHVS and CDR2 FQNEAQ come from the germline V gene. V was clipped by 3 bases and J by 0 bases, with 21 bases between them. The CDR3 totals 20 residues. The CDR3 DNA follows: TGTGCCAGCAGCTTTGTGTTTCCACAGGAGGGTCTCTCTGGGGCCAACGTCCTGACTTTC. This encodes CASSFVFPQEGLSGANVLTF.

V and J are TRBV19 and TRBJ2-6; D uncertain. CDR3 length: 15 amino acids. Looked up from germline, CDR1 is LNHDA and CDR2 is SQIVND (reference sequence). Trimming removed 5 bases at V and 2 bases at J, with 10 bases between. The CDR3 region has the DNA TGTGCCAGTAGTCCTCTGGCAGCTGGGGCCAACGTCCTGACTTTC. Its protein is CASSPLAAGANVLTF.

The chain is built from TRBV6-1 and TRBJ2-1; TRBD1 is a possible D gene (6 bases). Trimming pared 4 bases from V and 4 bases from J, leaving 17 bases between. The CDR3 sequence is 16 residues long. Germline assignment: CDR1 MNHNS and CDR2 SASEGT. CDR3 coding DNA: TGTGCCAGCAGTGCATCCTCAACAGGGAATTACAATGAGCAGTTCTTC. This encodes CASSASSTGNYNEQFF.

J is TRBJ1-4 and V is TRBV5-1, with a possible D match to TRBD1 (5 bases). This CDR3 comprises 14 residues. The germline gives CDR1 SGHRS, CDR2 YFSETQ. The V gene lost 4 bases and the J gene lost 5 bases, with 12 bases spanning the gap. CDR3 sequence reads: CASSPIRGNEKLFF. As DNA, the CDR3 is TGCGCCAGCAGCCCCATACGGGGGAATGAAAAACTGTTTTTT.

This clone appeared a single time. This rearrangement joins TRBV5-1 to TRBJ1-1; D is uncertain. The CDR3 runs to 14 residues. Trimming took 2 bases from V and 0 from J, leaving 8 bases between them. Germline V gene lookup returns CDR1 SGHRS and CDR2 YFSETQ. CDR3 protein: CASSFENMNTEAFF. CDR3 coding DNA: TGCGCCAGCAGCTTTGAAAACATGAACACTGAAGCTTTCTTT.

The J gene is TRBJ1-6, the V gene TRBV28; 8 positions agree with TRBD1. V shed 6 bases and J 0 bases; nucleotides not matched to a gene: 10. The CDR3 sequence is 18 residues long. Germline CDR1 reads MDHEN; CDR2 reads SYDVKM. For the CDR3, the DNA is TGTGCCAGCAGAGGGGACAGGCGCACGAGCTCCTATAATTCACCCCTCCACTTT. Translating it yields CASRGDRRTSSYNSPLHF.

The DNA of the CDR3 is TGCGCCAGCAGCTTGGAGACTAGCGGGAGTTGGACAGATACGCAGTATTTT. Translated, it gives CASSLETSGSWTDTQYF. The rearrangement links TRBV5-1 to TRBJ2-3; 12 nucleotides agree with TRBD2. Unmatched junction bases numbered 5, after V lost 0 bases and J lost 3 bases. The CDR3 loop spans 17 amino acids. Germline loops: CDR1 SGHRS, CDR2 YFSETQ.

This clone was observed a few times. The genes are TRBV5-1 and TRBJ2-1, with 9 bases aligning to TRBD2. After removal of 0 bases from V and 7 bases from J, the junction contained 8 bases not matched to a gene. The CDR3 runs to 16 residues. Germline V CDR1 and CDR2: SGHRS, YFSETQ. The CDR3 DNA is TGCGCCAGCAGCTTGGGGTCTAGCGGGATTGAGAATGAGCAGTTCTTC. Translation: CASSLGSSGIENEQFF.

The V call is TRBV28, the J call TRBJ2-7; D is ambiguous. This CDR3 comprises 13 residues. The germline CDR1 and CDR2 sequences are MDHEN and SYDVKM. Deletions cut 3 bases from V and 4 bases from J, with 10 bases between. CDR3 region: CASSFVGLYEQYF. CDR3 sequence (DNA): TGTGCCAGCAGTTTTGTCGGATTATACGAGCAGTACTTC.

V usage is TRBV7-2 and J usage is TRBJ2-6; perhaps TRBD2 as D (5 bases). The germline gives CDR1 SGHTA, CDR2 FQGNSA. CDR3 length: 15 residues. Deletions cut 3 bases from V and 3 bases from J, with 9 bases between. The CDR3 sequence: CASSLRAGGANVLTF. Written as DNA, the CDR3 is TGTGCCAGCAGCTTGAGGGCCGGTGGGGCCAACGTCCTGACTTTC.

This clone was counted between two and nine times. The V call is TRBV5-4, the J call TRBJ2-7; 13 bases map to TRBD2. With V trimmed by 4 bases and J by 5 bases, 9 bases remained unmatched. Germline V CDR1 and CDR2: SGHNT, YYREEE (reference sequence). The CDR3 runs 16 residues. The CDR3 coding sequence is TGTGCCAGCAGCGCCTGGACTAGCGGGAGCAGGGACGAGCAGTACTTC. The encoded protein is CASSAWTSGSRDEQYF.

The chain employs TRBV28 and TRBJ2-7, with a tentative D call TRBD1 (6 bases). Germline V gives CDR1 MDHEN, CDR2 SYDVKM. This CDR3 comprises 18 residues. Deletions cut 6 bases from V and 3 bases from J, with 27 bases between. In DNA, the CDR3 is TGTGCCAGCAGCTCGGTACAGGGCCTCCAGTGGCCCTACTACGAGCAGTACTTC. It is translated as CASSSVQGLQWPYYEQYF.

The chain has TRBV28 and TRBJ2-2; D not certain. V lost 8 bases, J lost 1 base, and 8 bases lay in between. The length of the CDR3 is 13 residues. Germline V lookup: CDR1 MDHEN, CDR2 SYDVKM. The CDR3 DNA is TGTGCCAGCTATCGGCGGAACACCGGGGAGCTGTTTTTT. This sequence encodes CASYRRNTGELFF. The full variable domain, completed using reference TRBV28 and TRBJ2-2, is DVKVTQSSRYLVKRTGEKVFLECVQDMDHENMFWYRQDPGLGLRLIYFSYDVKMKEKGDIPEGYSVSREKKERFSLILESASTNQTSMYLCASYRRNTGELFFGEGSRLTVL.